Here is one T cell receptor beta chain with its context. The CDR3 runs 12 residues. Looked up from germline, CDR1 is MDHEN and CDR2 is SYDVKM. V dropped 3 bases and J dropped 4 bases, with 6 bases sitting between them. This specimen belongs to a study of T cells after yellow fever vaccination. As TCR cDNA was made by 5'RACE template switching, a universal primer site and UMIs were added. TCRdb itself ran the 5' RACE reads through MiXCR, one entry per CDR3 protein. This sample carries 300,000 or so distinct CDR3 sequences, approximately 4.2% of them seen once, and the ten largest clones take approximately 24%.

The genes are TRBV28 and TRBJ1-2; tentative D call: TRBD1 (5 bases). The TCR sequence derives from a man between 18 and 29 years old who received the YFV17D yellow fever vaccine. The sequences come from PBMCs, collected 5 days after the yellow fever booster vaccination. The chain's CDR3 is CASSFRAYGYTF. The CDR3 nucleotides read TGTGCCAGCAGTTTCAGGGCCTATGGCTACACCTTC.